The 20 T cell receptor beta chains below were found in one sample sequenced in a study of OX40 agonist ivuxolimab in advanced cancers. Measured with immunoSEQ multiplex PCR; TCRdb has only the in-frame clones, and not every one. Among 70,000 to 80,000 clones listed, roughly 81% were seen once. The specimen was CD4+ or CD8+ T cells sorted from blood, collected in a trial of the OX40 agonist ivuxolimab. These TCRs come from an adult with an advanced solid tumor such as melanoma, head and neck, liver or kidney cancer.

The rearrangement links TRBV7-9 to TRBJ1-3, with TRBD1 as a possible D gene (5 bases). V gave up 5 bases and J gave up 4 bases, with 24 bases separating them. CDR3 length: 18 residues. Germline values: CDR1 SEHNR, CDR2 FQNEAQ (reference sequence). The CDR3, as DNA: TGTGCCAGCAGCCGGGGGGGACCCGGGACCCGAAAAGGAAACACCATATATTTT. It yields the protein CASSRGGPGTRKGNTIYF. The full variable domain, rest sourced from reference TRBV7-9 and TRBJ1-3, is DTGVSQNPRHKITKRGQNVTFRCDPISEHNRLYWYRQTLGQGPEFLTYFQNEAQLEKSRLLSDRFSAERPKGSFSTLEIQRTEQGDSAMYLCASSRGGPGTRKGNTIYFGEGSWLTVV.

The chain uses TRBV4-1 and TRBJ2-1, with a possible D match to TRBD2 (6 bases). V gave up 1 base and J gave up 6 bases, with 16 bases separating them. CDR1 is MGHRA, CDR2 YSYEKL, per germline. This CDR3 has 16 residues. The CDR3 DNA reads as TGCGCCAGCAGCCAAGCCCGTTCCTACGGGAGCAATGAGCAGTTCTTC. It specifies CASSQARSYGSNEQFF.

This clone showed up just once. The chain joins TRBV6-6 to TRBJ1-4; 7 nucleotides match TRBD1. The CDR3 contains 13 residues. Per germline, CDR1 MNHNY and CDR2 SVGAGI (reference sequence). V gave up 2 bases and J gave up 8 bases; unmatched junction bases: 2. CDR3 residues: CASSYVRGEKLFF. CDR3 bases: TGTGCCAGCAGTTACGTCAGGGGGGAAAAACTGTTTTTT.

The chain recombines TRBV9 with TRBJ2-7; 13 positions match TRBD2. The V and J ends lost 4 bases and 4 bases, in that order; junction bases with no gene match: 5. Germline V CDR1 and CDR2: SGDLS, YYNGEE. CDR3 length equals 15 residues. CDR3 DNA: TGTGCCAGCAGCCCCCGGACTAGCGGGAGTTACGAGCAGTACTTC. The encoded protein is CASSPRTSGSYEQYF.

The chain joins TRBV6-1 to TRBJ1-1, with 7 bases aligning to TRBD1. Germline V CDR1 and CDR2: MNHNS, SASEGT. There are 13 residues in the CDR3. The V and J ends lost 8 bases and 6 bases, in that order; junction bases with no gene match: 9. Written as DNA, the CDR3 is TGTGCCAGCCGAAAGACAGGGAGCGCTGAAGCTTTCTTT. Translated: CASRKTGSAEAFF.

The chain joins TRBV4-2 to TRBJ2-7, with 10 bases identical to TRBD1. CDR1 is LGHNA, CDR2 YNFKEQ, per germline. The CDR3 has 14 amino acids. Germline trimming cut 5 bases from V and 4 bases from J; bases unmatched to any gene: 5. CDR3 nucleotides: TGTGCCAGCAGCTCGGGACAGGGGTCTTACGAGCAGTACTTC. Translating gives CASSSGQGSYEQYF.

V usage is TRBV5-1 and J usage is TRBJ1-1; 8 bases agree with TRBD1. Per germline, CDR1 SGHRS and CDR2 YFSETQ. Germline trimming cut 2 bases from V and 4 bases from J; bases unmatched to any gene: 4. The CDR3 runs 14 residues. In nucleotides, the CDR3 is TGCGCCAGCAGCTTAACAGGGGGGGTCACTGAAGCTTTCTTT. Amino acids: CASSLTGGVTEAFF. The full variable domain, completed using reference TRBV5-1 and TRBJ1-1, is KAGVTQTPRYLIKTRGQQVTLSCSPISGHRSVSWYQQTPGQGLQFLFEYFSETQRNKGNFPGRFSGRQFSNSRSEMNVSTLELGDSALYLCASSLTGGVTEAFFGQGTRLTVV.

This clone showed up just once. The V gene is TRBV10-1, the J gene TRBJ2-5, with 9 bases identical to TRBD2. CDR1 WNHNN and CDR2 SYGVQD come from the germline V gene (reference sequence). The V and J ends lost 4 bases and 5 bases, in that order; junction bases with no gene match: 8. The CDR3 has 15 residues. This CDR3 reads CASSGGLAGRETQYF. The CDR3 DNA reads TGCGCCAGCAGTGGTGGTCTAGCGGGACGCGAGACCCAGTACTTC.

This clone has just a few counts. The DNA of the CDR3 is TGTGCCACCAGCAGAGCGGCTGGATACACCGGGGAGCTGTTTTTT. It is translated as CATSRAAGYTGELFF. V usage is TRBV15 and J usage is TRBJ2-2; D remains ambiguous. The CDR3 contains 15 residues. Germline CDR1 LNHNV, CDR2 YYDKDF (reference sequence). Trimming pared 1 base from V and 3 bases from J, leaving 9 bases between.

This clone was seen only a few times. The rearrangement links TRBV11-2 to TRBJ2-7, with TRBD2 as a possible D gene (6 bases). Germline lookup yields CDR1 SGHAT and CDR2 FQNNGV. There are 13 residues in the CDR3. Trimming left V 8 bases short and J 1 base short, with 12 bases between. Here the CDR3 DNA reads TGTGCCAGCGGGCCGGGGGATTCCTACGAGCAGTACTTC. It codes for CASGPGDSYEQYF.

The CDR3 loop is CAISRDRGDQPQHF. For the CDR3, the DNA is TGTGCCATCAGCCGGGACAGGGGGGACCAGCCCCAGCATTTT. The chain couples TRBV10-3 to TRBJ1-5; 11 positions agree with TRBD1. This CDR3 has 14 residues. Germline loops: CDR1 ENHRY, CDR2 SYGVKD. Germline trimming cut 6 bases from V and 7 bases from J; bases unmatched to any gene: 5.

The chain employs TRBV5-1 and TRBJ1-1, with a possible D match to TRBD1 (6 bases). From germline, CDR1 is SGHRS and CDR2 YFSETQ. This CDR3 has 14 residues. Trimming stripped 3 bases from V and 0 bases from J, with 9 bases between. CDR3 residues: CASSSGTMNTEAFF. The CDR3, as DNA: TGCGCCAGCAGCTCCGGGACAATGAACACTGAAGCTTTCTTT.

The V and J genes are TRBV6-5 and TRBJ1-1, with D possibly matching TRBD1 (6 bases). Trimming pared 6 bases from V and 8 bases from J, leaving 10 bases between. Germline assignment: CDR1 MNHEY and CDR2 SVGAGI. There are 11 residues in the CDR3. The CDR3 bases are TGTGCCAGCAGCACCGGGACAGAAGCTTTCTTT. Translating gives CASSTGTEAFF.

The chain carries TRBV29-1 and TRBJ1-2; 9 nucleotides agree with TRBD1. This CDR3 has 15 amino acids. J gave up 0 bases and V 1 base, and 3 bases lay outside the gene matches. Germline V gene sequence: CDR1 SQVTM, CDR2 ANQGSEA. The CDR3 region has the DNA TGCAGCGTTGAAGGACAGGGGGTATCTAACTATGGCTACACCTTC. This sequence encodes CSVEGQGVSNYGYTF.

The chain is built from TRBV7-2 and TRBJ2-7; TRBD2 is a possible D gene (8 bases). The ends were cut back, 3 bases at V and 0 bases at J, with 15 bases in the middle. In germline, CDR1 is SGHTA, CDR2 FQGNSA. There are 16 residues in the CDR3. CDR3 loop: CASSFSGNRGSYEQYF. The CDR3 DNA is TGTGCCAGCAGCTTTAGCGGGAACAGGGGCTCCTACGAGCAGTACTTC.

V gene TRBV2 combines with J gene TRBJ2-3; TRBD2 matches at 8 bases. CDR1 is SNHLY, CDR2 FYNNEI, per germline. Unmatched junction bases numbered 4, after V lost 5 bases and J lost 3 bases. This CDR3 is built from 14 residues. CDR3 protein: CASSRGLATDTQYF. CDR3 in DNA: TGTGCCAGCAGTCGTGGACTAGCAACAGATACGCAGTATTTT.

The CDR3: CASRDDRAYGYTF. CDR3 coding DNA: TGTGCCAGCAGAGATGACAGGGCATATGGCTACACCTTC. V gene TRBV6-1 combines with J gene TRBJ1-2, with TRBD1 identical over 7 bases. Germline V gene sequence: CDR1 MNHNS, CDR2 SASEGT. The V and J ends lost 6 bases and 5 bases, in that order; junction bases with no gene match: 6. This CDR3 has 13 amino acids.

The rearrangement joins TRBV6-5 to TRBJ1-1; TRBD1 might be the D (5 bases). This CDR3 is 14 amino acids long. Trimming removed 4 bases from V and 1 base from J, with 10 bases in between. Germline V gene data show CDR1 as MNHEY and CDR2 as SVGAGI. The CDR3 nucleotides are TGTGCCAGCAGTTTTGGGACCTCGAACACTGAAGCTTTCTTT. Translating gives CASSFGTSNTEAFF.

J is TRBJ2-3 and V is TRBV6-5; 12 nucleotides align to TRBD2. Germline V lookup: CDR1 MNHEY, CDR2 SVGAGI. This CDR3 is 15 amino acids long. V was clipped by 6 bases and J by 5 bases; unmatched bases: 6. The CDR3 sequence: CASSQLAGGGDTQYF. The DNA of the CDR3 is TGTGCCAGCAGCCAACTAGCGGGAGGCGGAGATACGCAGTATTTT.

The chain has TRBV5-4 and TRBJ2-5; no reliable D call. V lost 2 bases to trimming and J lost 4 bases, with 9 bases between them. The CDR3 loop spans 13 amino acids. From germline, CDR1 is SGHNT and CDR2 YYREEE (reference sequence). The DNA of the CDR3 is TGTGCCAGCAGCTTTTCCAGAAGAGAGACCCAGTACTTC. Residues: CASSFSRRETQYF.